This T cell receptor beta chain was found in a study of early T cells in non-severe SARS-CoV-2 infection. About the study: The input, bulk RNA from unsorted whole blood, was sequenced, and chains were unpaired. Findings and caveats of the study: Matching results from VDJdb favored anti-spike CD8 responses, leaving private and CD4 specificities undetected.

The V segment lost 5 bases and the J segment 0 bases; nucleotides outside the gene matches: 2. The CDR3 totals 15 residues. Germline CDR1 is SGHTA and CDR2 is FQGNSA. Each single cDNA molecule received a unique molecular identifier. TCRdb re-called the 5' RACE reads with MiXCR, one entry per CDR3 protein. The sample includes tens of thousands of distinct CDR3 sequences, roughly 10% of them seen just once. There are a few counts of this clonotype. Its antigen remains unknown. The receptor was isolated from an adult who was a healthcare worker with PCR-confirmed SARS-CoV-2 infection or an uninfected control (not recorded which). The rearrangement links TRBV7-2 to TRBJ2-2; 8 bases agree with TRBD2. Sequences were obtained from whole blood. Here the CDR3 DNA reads TGTGCCAGCAGCGGCGGGAGGACGAACACCGGGGAGCTGTTTTTT. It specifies CASSGGRTNTGELFF.